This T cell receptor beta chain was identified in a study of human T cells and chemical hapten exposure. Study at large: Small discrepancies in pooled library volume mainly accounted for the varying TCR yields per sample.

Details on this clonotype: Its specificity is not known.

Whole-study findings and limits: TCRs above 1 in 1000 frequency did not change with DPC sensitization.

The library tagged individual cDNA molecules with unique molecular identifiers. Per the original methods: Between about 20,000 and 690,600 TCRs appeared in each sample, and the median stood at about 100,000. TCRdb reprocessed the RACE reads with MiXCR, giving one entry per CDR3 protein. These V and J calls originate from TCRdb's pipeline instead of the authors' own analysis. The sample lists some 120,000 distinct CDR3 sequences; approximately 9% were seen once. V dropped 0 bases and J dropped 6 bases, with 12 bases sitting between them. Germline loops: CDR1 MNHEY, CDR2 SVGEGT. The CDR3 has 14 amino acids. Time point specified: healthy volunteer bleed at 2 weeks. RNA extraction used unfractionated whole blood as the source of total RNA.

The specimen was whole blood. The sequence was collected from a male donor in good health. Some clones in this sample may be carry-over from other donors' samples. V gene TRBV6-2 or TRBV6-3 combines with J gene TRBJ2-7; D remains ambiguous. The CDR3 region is CASSYSETKGEQYF. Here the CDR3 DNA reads TGTGCCAGCAGTTACTCGGAGACGAAAGGCGAGCAGTACTTC.